What follows are 25 T cell receptor beta chains derived from one specimen sequenced in a study of blood T cell repertoires in COVID-19. Assay used: immunoSEQ multiplex PCR; TCRdb lists only in-frame clones, some missing. The data show about 140,000 clones, roughly 86% seen once. The sequenced sample was peripheral blood. The receptors stem from a woman aged 55 to 70 with acute or convalescent COVID-19.

This chain uses TRBV4-3 with TRBJ2-6; D may be TRBD2 (6 bases). Germline CDR1 is LGHNA and CDR2 is YSLEER. This CDR3 is built from 18 residues. Trimming left V 0 bases short and J 0 bases short, with 12 bases between. The CDR3 here is CASSQEYRGTSGANVLTF. CDR3 coding DNA: TGCGCCAGCAGCCAAGAGTATCGCGGGACCTCTGGGGCCAACGTCCTGACTTTC.

CDR3 in amino acids: CASSWGQVPTGEGYTF. The CDR3, as DNA: TGTGCCAGCAGTTGGGGACAGGTCCCAACGGGTGAGGGCTACACCTTC. J is TRBJ1-2 and V is TRBV7-9, with TRBD1 identical over 8 bases. CDR1 and CDR2 from the germline V gene are SEHNR and FQNEAQ (reference sequence). The CDR3 sequence is 16 residues long. V lost 6 bases to trimming and J lost 8 bases; unmatched junction nucleotides: 17.

V and J are TRBV7-9 and TRBJ1-1; the D is unclear. Germline V gives CDR1 SEHNR, CDR2 FQNEAQ (reference sequence). The CDR3 has 14 amino acids. Trimming took 3 bases from V and 4 from J, leaving 12 bases between them. The CDR3 loop is CASSFEGVGTEAFF. The CDR3 DNA reads TGTGCCAGCAGCTTTGAGGGAGTGGGCACTGAAGCTTTCTTT.

This clone was counted at least ten times. The DNA for the CDR3 is TGCGCCAGCAGCCAAGTAAGGACAGGGGTCTTCTTTCTCCAGCCCCAGCATTTT. Translated, it gives CASSQVRTGVFFLQPQHF. This chain connects TRBV4-1 to TRBJ1-5; 9 positions match TRBD1. There are 18 residues in the CDR3. Trimming at V came to 1 base and at J to 7 bases, leaving 14 bases not matched to a gene. CDR1 is MGHRA, CDR2 YSYEKL, per germline.

This chain links TRBV6-2 or TRBV6-3 with TRBJ1-5; 7 bases fit TRBD1. The V gene end was trimmed by 0 bases and the J gene end by 5 bases; junction bases not matched to a gene: 7. This CDR3 spans 16 amino acids. Germline CDR1 is MNHEY and CDR2 is SVGEGT. The CDR3 DNA follows: TGTGCCAGCAGTTACTCGAGAAAGGGGGCCCATCAGCCCCAGCATTTT. Translated, it gives CASSYSRKGAHQPQHF.

V gene TRBV12-2 combines with J gene TRBJ1-2. TRBV12-2 is shown as a pseudogene. This CDR3 is built from 12 residues. The CDR3 here is CASRHDHAGYTF. In DNA, the CDR3 is TGTGCAAGTCGTCACGATCACGCGGGCTACACCTTC.

The rearrangement uses TRBV11-2 and TRBJ1-2; D call uncertain. CDR3 length: 12 amino acids. Trimming removed 0 bases at V and 4 bases at J, with 3 bases between. In germline, CDR1 is SGHAT, CDR2 FQNNGV. The CDR3 loop is CASSLDSYGYTF. The CDR3 bases are TGTGCCAGCAGCTTAGACAGCTATGGCTACACCTTC.

Only a few counts were recorded for this clone. The chain couples TRBV2 to TRBJ2-2, with D possibly matching TRBD1 (6 bases). The CDR3 spans 14 residues. The germline V gene encodes CDR1 SNHLY and CDR2 FYNNEI. V lost 0 bases to trimming and J lost 7 bases, with 9 bases between them. The CDR3 DNA reads as TGTGCCAGCAGTGAAGCGGGGACAATCGGGGAGCTGTTTTTT. Encoded protein: CASSEAGTIGELFF.

The J gene is TRBJ2-1, the V gene TRBV5-1; 13 bases map to TRBD2. Germline V gene sequence: CDR1 SGHRS, CDR2 YFSETQ. J gave up 5 bases and V 7 bases, and 6 bases lay outside the gene matches. The CDR3 extends over 15 amino acids. Here the CDR3 reads CASGLAGAPNNEQFF. In DNA form, the CDR3 reads TGCGCCAGCGGACTAGCGGGGGCCCCTAACAATGAGCAGTTCTTC.

The chain carries TRBV6-5 and TRBJ1-1; 8 bases fit TRBD1. This CDR3 has 14 amino acids. From germline, CDR1 is MNHEY and CDR2 SVGAGI. Trimming removed 6 bases from V and 4 bases from J; junction bases left unmatched: 7. In DNA, the CDR3 is TGTGCCAGCAGCCCGGACAGGGTACGCACTGAAGCTTTCTTT. Translated: CASSPDRVRTEAFF.

This chain connects TRBV7-9 to TRBJ1-5; D unresolved. Trimming left V 6 bases short and J 2 bases short, with 11 bases between. Germline assignment: CDR1 SEHNR and CDR2 FQNEAQ (reference sequence). The CDR3 totals 14 residues. CDR3 DNA sequence: TGTGCCAGCAGTTCAACCGGGGGCAATCAGCCCCAGCATTTT. Encoded protein: CASSSTGGNQPQHF.

The chain recombines TRBV7-2 with TRBJ2-1; 7 nucleotides match TRBD1. The junction had 11 bases not matched to a gene; V was cut back by 5 bases and J by 1 base. This CDR3 spans 17 amino acids. CDR1 and CDR2 (germline): SGHTA, FQGNSA. As DNA, the CDR3 is TGTGCCAGCAGCCCCCTCGGGACAGCTATTTCCTACAATGAGCAGTTCTTC. Encoded protein: CASSPLGTAISYNEQFF.

This clone was seen just once. This rearrangement joins TRBV4-1 to TRBJ1-5; 10 nucleotides match TRBD1. Germline V gene sequence: CDR1 MGHRA, CDR2 YSYEKL. The V gene end was trimmed by 1 base and the J gene end by 5 bases; junction bases not matched to a gene: 5. The CDR3 is 16 residues long. CDR3 sequence: CASSQVGTGVDQPQHF. The CDR3 coding sequence is TGCGCCAGCAGCCAAGTGGGGACAGGGGTGGATCAGCCCCAGCATTTT.

The chain carries TRBV18 and TRBJ1-2, with 10 bases fitting TRBD1. The length of the CDR3 is 15 residues. Germline values: CDR1 KGHSH, CDR2 LQKENI. With 3 bases clipped from V and 7 bases from J, the junction kept 8 bases outside the gene matches. In DNA, the CDR3 is TGTGCCAGCTCACCCCAGGGACAGGGGATACGTGGCTACACCTTC. This gives the protein CASSPQGQGIRGYTF.

The J gene is TRBJ1-5, the V gene TRBV30; 10 positions match TRBD1. This CDR3 comprises 13 residues. The V gene end was trimmed by 5 bases and the J gene end by 5 bases; junction bases not matched to a gene: 3. Germline CDR1 reads GTSNPN; CDR2 reads SVGIG (reference sequence). The CDR3 nucleotides read TGTGCCTGGGGGACAGGGGCCGATCAGCCCCAGCATTTT. This sequence encodes CAWGTGADQPQHF.

The chain carries TRBV28 and TRBJ1-1; D is undetermined. CDR1 is MDHEN and CDR2 is SYDVKM in the germline V gene. The CDR3 runs to 14 residues. V lost 4 bases to trimming and J lost 0 bases, with 9 bases between them. CDR3 region: CASSSRDLNTEAFF. DNA for the CDR3: TGTGCCAGCAGTTCTAGAGATTTGAACACTGAAGCTTTCTTT.

The J gene is TRBJ2-5, the V gene TRBV5-4; D unclear. V lost 2 bases, J lost 2 bases, and 10 bases lay in between. The CDR3 covers 14 residues. The germline V gene encodes CDR1 SGHNT and CDR2 YYREEE (reference sequence). The CDR3 coding sequence is TGTGCCAGCAGCTTCGGTGGTTCTCAAGAGACCCAGTACTTC. It is translated as CASSFGGSQETQYF.

The gene calls are TRBV4-1 and TRBJ2-1; the D is unclear. The CDR3 consists of 19 residues. From germline, CDR1 is MGHRA and CDR2 YSYEKL. Trimming left V 1 base short and J 0 bases short, with 19 bases between. CDR3 in DNA: TGCGCCAGCAGCCAAGCGATACGTACGTTGAGGAGCTCCTACAATGAGCAGTTCTTC. This encodes CASSQAIRTLRSSYNEQFF.

This rearrangement joins TRBV20-1 to TRBJ1-5; weak D call: TRBD1 (6 bases). This CDR3 region has 16 residues. Germline V gene data show CDR1 as DFQATT and CDR2 as SNEGSKA (reference sequence). V was shortened by 3 bases and J by 5 bases, with 20 bases between the two germline ends. CDR3 region: CSASPLRGGGDQPQHF. Written as DNA, the CDR3 is TGCAGTGCTAGTCCCCTAAGAGGGGGGGGTGATCAGCCCCAGCATTTT.

The chain couples TRBV19 to TRBJ1-1; 7 nucleotides align to TRBD1. With V trimmed by 5 bases and J by 5 bases, 8 bases remained unmatched. CDR1 and CDR2 from the germline V gene are LNHDA and SQIVND (reference sequence). CDR3 length: 14 residues. The CDR3 bases are TGTGCCAGTAGTTCACAGGGACAGTTGACTGAAGCTTTCTTT. Residues: CASSSQGQLTEAFF.

This clone has only one observation. The V gene is TRBV2, the J gene TRBJ1-2; D might be TRBD1 (5 bases). V dropped 2 bases and J dropped 10 bases, with 11 bases sitting between them. The length of the CDR3 is 12 residues. From germline, CDR1 is SNHLY and CDR2 FYNNEI. The CDR3 DNA reads as TGTGCCAGCAGTGAACTGGGCAGGGCCTACACCTTC. This encodes CASSELGRAYTF.

The chain is built from TRBV30 and TRBJ2-1; D not certain. Germline V gives CDR1 GTSNPN, CDR2 SVGIG (reference sequence). V was cut by 2 bases and J by 5 bases, with 10 bases left in between. This CDR3 region has 13 residues. Written as DNA, the CDR3 is TGTGCCTGGAGTTTGACTTATAACAATGAGCAGTTCTTC. As protein: CAWSLTYNNEQFF.

The chain joins TRBV6-5 to TRBJ1-5; TRBD1 aligns across 7 bases. The CDR3 is 15 amino acids. V lost 5 bases, J lost 4 bases, and 8 bases stayed unmatched. Germline CDR1 and CDR2: MNHEY and SVGAGI. CDR3 residues: CASSPWTGANQPQHF. The DNA of the CDR3 is TGTGCCAGCAGTCCGTGGACAGGAGCAAATCAGCCCCAGCATTTT.

The table lists this clone with a few counts. The chain joins TRBV28 to TRBJ2-7; TRBD2 aligns across 7 bases. CDR1 and CDR2 from the germline V gene are MDHEN and SYDVKM. This CDR3 region has 16 residues. The junction had 14 bases not matched to a gene; V was cut back by 5 bases and J by 4 bases. This chain's CDR3 is CASSLPGGLAAYEQYF. The DNA for the CDR3 is TGTGCCAGCAGTCTCCCGGGCGGGCTAGCGGCGTACGAGCAGTACTTC.

The J gene is TRBJ2-1, the V gene TRBV10-3; 10 bases line up with TRBD2. V lost 3 bases, J lost 6 bases, and 5 bases stayed unmatched. The germline gives CDR1 ENHRY, CDR2 SYGVKD. This CDR3 comprises 15 residues. The CDR3 spells CAISELAGPANEQFF. The CDR3 coding sequence is TGTGCCATCAGTGAACTAGCGGGGCCAGCCAATGAGCAGTTCTTC.